This T cell receptor (beta chain) derives from a study of T cells in Graves' hyperthyroidism and ophthalmopathy. In the study overall: Before any treatment, at initial diagnosis, peripheral blood was collected.

RNA transcripts yielded amplified TCR beta CDR3 regions. First-round RT-PCR targeting the TCR CDR3 was performed with the HTBI primer set. From the multiplex PCR reads, TCRdb called clonotypes with MiXCR, one entry per CDR3 protein. The data contain roughly 520,000 distinct CDR3 sequences, roughly a quarter of them singletons. V was shortened by 5 bases and J by 4 bases, with 14 bases between the two germline ends. The CDR3 consists of 14 residues. Germline V gene data show CDR1 as MNHEY and CDR2 as SMNVEV (reference sequence). Any patient presenting with uncontrolled infection, other autoimmune disease, pregnancy or lactation was left out. This clonotype was observed many times.

Sequenced material: blood. The clonotype originates from a woman aged 25 to 39 with Graves' ophthalmopathy. The chain links TRBV27 to TRBJ1-2, with D perhaps TRBD1 (6 bases). The CDR3 region is CASSGAQGSYGYTF. The CDR3 region has the DNA TGTGCCAGCAGTGGGGCCCAGGGGTCCTATGGCTACACCTTC.